The clone carrying this T cell receptor (beta chain) was seen repeatedly, ten times or more. The hyperthyroidism was newly diagnosed and had lasted under 2 months; the patients were aged 18 to 65. TCR beta CDR3 sequences were amplified from RNA transcripts. TCR CDR3 underwent first-round RT-PCR with the HTBI primer set. TCRdb called the multiplex PCR reads again in MiXCR, with one record for every CDR3 protein. This sample yields hundreds of thousands of distinct CDR3 sequences, of which roughly 20% are seen a single time; 16% belongs to the top ten. The length of the CDR3 is 15 residues. CDR1 GTSNPN and CDR2 SVGIG come from the germline V gene (reference sequence). Trimming removed 5 bases from V and 0 bases from J, with 14 bases in between. The data were obtained in a study of T cells in Graves' hyperthyroidism and ophthalmopathy.

The source material was blood. This rearrangement joins TRBV30 to TRBJ1-5; D might be TRBD1 (5 bases). This TCR was sampled from a woman aged 45-65 years with Graves' hyperthyroidism that later progressed to Graves' ophthalmopathy. The CDR3 sequence is CAWSGTVNSNQPQHF. The CDR3 DNA reads TGTGCCTGGTCCGGGACTGTGAATAGCAATCAGCCCCAGCATTTT.